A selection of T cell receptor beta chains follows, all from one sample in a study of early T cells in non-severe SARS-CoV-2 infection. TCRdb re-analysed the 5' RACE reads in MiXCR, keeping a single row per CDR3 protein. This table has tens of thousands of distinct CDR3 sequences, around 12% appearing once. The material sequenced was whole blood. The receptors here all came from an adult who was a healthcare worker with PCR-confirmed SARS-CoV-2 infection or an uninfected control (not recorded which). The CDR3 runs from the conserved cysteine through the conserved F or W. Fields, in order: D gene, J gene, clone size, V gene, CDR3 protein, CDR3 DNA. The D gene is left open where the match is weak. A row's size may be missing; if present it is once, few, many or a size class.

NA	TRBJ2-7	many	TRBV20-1	CSASKDSSYEQYF	TGCAGTGCTAGTAAGGACAGCTCCTACGAGCAGTACTTC
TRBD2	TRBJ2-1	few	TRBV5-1	CASSGGLAVYNEQFF	TGCGCCAGCAGCGGTGGACTAGCGGTTTACAATGAGCAGTTCTTC
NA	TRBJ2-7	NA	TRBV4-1	CASSSPGTGSYEQYF	TGCGCCAGCAGCTCGCCAGGGACGGGTTCCTACGAGCAGTACTTC
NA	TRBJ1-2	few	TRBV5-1	CASRLEAEIYGYTF	TGCGCCAGCAGGCTTGAGGCCGAGATCTATGGCTACACCTTC
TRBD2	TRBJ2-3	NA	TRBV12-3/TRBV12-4	CASRTSGGRSIQQYF	TGTGCCAGCAGGACTAGCGGGGGCCGGTCGATTCAGCAGTATTTT
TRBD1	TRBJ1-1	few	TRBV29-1	CSVSTGGNTEAFF	TGCAGCGTTTCCACAGGGGGTAACACTGAAGCTTTCTTT
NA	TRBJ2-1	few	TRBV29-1	CSVEDPSLAYNEQFF	TGCAGCGTTGAAGATCCCTCGTTGGCATACAATGAGCAGTTCTTC
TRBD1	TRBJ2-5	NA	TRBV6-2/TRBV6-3	CASSGTGIKTQYF	TGTGCCAGCAGCGGGACAGGGATAAAGACCCAGTACTTC
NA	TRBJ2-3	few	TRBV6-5	CATGGAASTDTQYF	TGTGCCACTGGAGGGGCAGCGAGCACAGATACGCAGTATTTT
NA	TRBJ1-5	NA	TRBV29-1	CSVKTGRDQPQHF	TGCAGCGTTAAGACAGGAAGAGATCAGCCCCAGCATTTT
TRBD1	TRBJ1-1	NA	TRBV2	CASRLDRGDTEAFF	TGTGCCAGCAGGCTGGACAGGGGGGACACTGAAGCTTTCTTT
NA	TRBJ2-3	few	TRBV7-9	CASSSLIERPQYF	TGTGCCAGCAGCTCTTTGATCGAGCGACCCCAGTATTTT
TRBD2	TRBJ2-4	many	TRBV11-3	CASSLGTSQENIQYF	TGTGCCAGCAGCTTAGGGACTAGTCAAGAAAACATTCAGTACTTC
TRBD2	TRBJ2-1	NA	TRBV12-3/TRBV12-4	CASRRLAGNNEQFF	TGTGCCAGCAGGCGACTAGCGGGAAACAATGAGCAGTTCTTC
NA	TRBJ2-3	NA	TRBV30	CAWSVKETDTQYF	TGTGCCTGGAGTGTTAAAGAGACAGATACGCAGTATTTT
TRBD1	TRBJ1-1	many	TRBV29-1	CSGGQGSGTEAFF	TGCAGCGGTGGACAGGGGTCCGGCACTGAAGCTTTCTTT
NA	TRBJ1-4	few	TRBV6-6	CASSYGPGSTNEKLFF	TGTGCCAGCAGTTATGGGCCGGGCTCAACTAATGAAAAACTGTTTTTT
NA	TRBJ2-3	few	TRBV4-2	CASSLKPSSQYF	TGTGCCAGCAGCCTAAAGCCCAGTTCGCAGTATTTT
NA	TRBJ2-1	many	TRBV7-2	CASSTESGNNEQFF	TGTGCCAGCAGCACAGAAAGCGGAAACAATGAGCAGTTCTTC
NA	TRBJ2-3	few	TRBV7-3	CASGHLGDTQYF	TGTGCCAGCGGCCATCTGGGGGATACGCAGTATTTT
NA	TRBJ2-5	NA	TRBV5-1	CASSLDPSETQYF	TGCGCCAGCAGCTTGGACCCGTCGGAGACCCAGTACTTC
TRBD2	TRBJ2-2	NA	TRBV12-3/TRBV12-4	CASSEWSGATGELFF	TGTGCCAGCAGTGAATGGAGCGGGGCCACCGGGGAGCTGTTTTTT
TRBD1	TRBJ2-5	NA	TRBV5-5	CASSPGTGRQETQYF	TGTGCCAGCAGCCCCGGGACAGGGAGACAAGAGACCCAGTACTTC
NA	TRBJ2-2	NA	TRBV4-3	CASSQDAAAEERELFF	TGCGCCAGCAGCCAAGATGCAGCGGCCGAGGAGAGGGAGCTGTTTTTT
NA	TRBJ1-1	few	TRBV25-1	CASWGYRALTEAFF	TGTGCCAGCTGGGGCTACAGGGCTCTGACTGAAGCTTTCTTT
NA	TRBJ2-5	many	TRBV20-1	CSARDFVRETQYF	TGCAGTGCTAGAGATTTCGTTCGGGAGACCCAGTACTTC
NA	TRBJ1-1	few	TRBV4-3	CASSQDLGAAGNTEAFF	TGCGCCAGCAGCCAAGATTTAGGCGCTGCGGGGAACACTGAAGCTTTCTTT
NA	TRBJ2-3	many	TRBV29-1	CSVEDEGMTDTQYF	TGCAGCGTTGAAGATGAGGGCATGACAGATACGCAGTATTTT
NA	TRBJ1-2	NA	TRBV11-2	CASSSPLRDSANYGYTF	TGTGCCAGCAGCTCACCCCTGCGGGATTCAGCTAACTATGGCTACACCTTC
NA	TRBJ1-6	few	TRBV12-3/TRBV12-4	CASSPGLANSPLHF	TGTGCCAGCAGCCCCGGACTCGCAAATTCACCCCTCCACTTT
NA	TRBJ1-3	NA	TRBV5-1	CASSHDGNSGNTIYF	TGCGCCAGCAGCCACGACGGAAACTCTGGAAACACCATATATTTT
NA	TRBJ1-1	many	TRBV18	CASSREGLNTEAFF	TGTGCCAGCTCACGAGAGGGACTAAACACTGAAGCTTTCTTT
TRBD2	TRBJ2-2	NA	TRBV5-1	CASSLTSGKGGELFF	TGCGCCAGCAGCTTGACTAGCGGGAAAGGCGGGGAGCTGTTTTTT
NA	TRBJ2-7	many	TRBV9	CASSEDSSYEQYF	TGTGCCAGCAGCGAAGACAGTTCCTACGAGCAGTACTTC
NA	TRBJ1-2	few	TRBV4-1	CASRYPGLQGGYTF	TGCGCCAGCAGGTACCCCGGGCTCCAGGGAGGCTACACCTTC
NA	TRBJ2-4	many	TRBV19	CASSIGWQFLAKNIQYF	TGTGCCAGTAGTATAGGGTGGCAGTTTCTAGCCAAAAACATTCAGTACTTC
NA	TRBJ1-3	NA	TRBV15	CATSRDRVSGNTIYF	TGTGCCACCAGCAGAGACAGGGTTTCTGGAAACACCATATATTTT
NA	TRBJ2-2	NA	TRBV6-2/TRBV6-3	CASNGGTGELFF	TGTGCCAGCAATGGGGGGACCGGGGAGCTGTTTTTT
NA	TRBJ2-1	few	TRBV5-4	CASSLARGNEQFF	TGTGCCAGCAGCTTAGCGAGGGGCAATGAGCAGTTCTTC
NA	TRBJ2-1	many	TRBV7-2	CASSLRGRGQQFF	TGTGCCAGCAGCTTAAGGGGCCGGGGGCAGCAGTTCTTC
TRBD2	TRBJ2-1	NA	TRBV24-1	CATSDQREASYNEQFF	TGTGCCACCAGTGACCAGCGGGAGGCCTCCTACAATGAGCAGTTCTTC
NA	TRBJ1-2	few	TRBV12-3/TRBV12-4	CASSLGLGNRQLF	TGTGCCAGCAGTTTAGGGTTGGGAAACCGACAACTCTTC
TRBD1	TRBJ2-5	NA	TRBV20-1	CSASWTGRETQYF	TGCAGTGCTAGTTGGACAGGGAGGGAGACCCAGTACTTC
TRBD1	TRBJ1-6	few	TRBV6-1	CASSPRTGVYNSPLHF	TGTGCCAGCAGCCCGAGGACAGGGGTCTATAATTCACCCCTCCACTTT
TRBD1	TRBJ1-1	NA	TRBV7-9	CASSPTGGRFEAFF	TGTGCCAGCAGCCCCACAGGGGGACGATTCGAAGCTTTCTTT